This T cell receptor beta chain is from a study of shared clonotypes between healthy human individuals. Concerning this clone: Its antigen is unidentified.

Profiling relied on immunoSEQ multiplex PCR, and the TCRdb table lists in-frame clones only, not all of them. The table lists millions of clones, 85% to 95% of them singletons. Study results and caveats: In contrast to clonotypes shared by all four donors, non-shared clonotypes had lower generation probabilities. Some naive CD4 clonotypes, about 5%, turned up in common across several donors. In general, naive subsets displayed greater estimated richness than memory subsets did.

Germline CDR1 and CDR2: SGHNT and YYREEE (reference sequence). V was clipped by 4 bases and J by 4 bases, with 14 bases between them. CDR3 length: 14 residues. The sequence was collected from a young man in good health. The rearrangement joins TRBV5-4 to TRBJ1-1, with D maybe TRBD1 (5 bases). The sequencing sample was made of naive CD4+ T cells sorted from blood. The subset was: CD45RA+ positively selected. The CDR3 nucleotides are TGTGCCAGCAGCGAGAGGGGTCGGGTCACTGAAGCTTTCTTT. It is translated as CASSERGRVTEAFF.